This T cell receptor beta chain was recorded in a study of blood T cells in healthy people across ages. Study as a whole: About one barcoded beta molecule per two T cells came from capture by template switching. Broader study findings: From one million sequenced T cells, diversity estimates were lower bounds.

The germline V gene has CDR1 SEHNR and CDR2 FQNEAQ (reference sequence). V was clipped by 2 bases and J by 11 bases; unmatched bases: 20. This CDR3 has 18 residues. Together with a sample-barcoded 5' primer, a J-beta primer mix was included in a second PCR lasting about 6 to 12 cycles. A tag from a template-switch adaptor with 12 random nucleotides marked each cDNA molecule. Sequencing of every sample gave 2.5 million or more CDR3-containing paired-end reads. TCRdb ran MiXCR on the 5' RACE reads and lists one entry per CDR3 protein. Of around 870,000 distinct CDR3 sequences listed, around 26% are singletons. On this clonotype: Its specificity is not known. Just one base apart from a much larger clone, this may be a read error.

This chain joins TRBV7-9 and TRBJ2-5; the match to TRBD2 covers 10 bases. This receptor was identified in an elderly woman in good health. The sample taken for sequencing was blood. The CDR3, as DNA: TGTGCCAGCAGCTTACGGAGTAGCGGGGGGTTCTGGGGCAATGAGCAGTACTTC. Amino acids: CASSLRSSGGFWGNEQYF.